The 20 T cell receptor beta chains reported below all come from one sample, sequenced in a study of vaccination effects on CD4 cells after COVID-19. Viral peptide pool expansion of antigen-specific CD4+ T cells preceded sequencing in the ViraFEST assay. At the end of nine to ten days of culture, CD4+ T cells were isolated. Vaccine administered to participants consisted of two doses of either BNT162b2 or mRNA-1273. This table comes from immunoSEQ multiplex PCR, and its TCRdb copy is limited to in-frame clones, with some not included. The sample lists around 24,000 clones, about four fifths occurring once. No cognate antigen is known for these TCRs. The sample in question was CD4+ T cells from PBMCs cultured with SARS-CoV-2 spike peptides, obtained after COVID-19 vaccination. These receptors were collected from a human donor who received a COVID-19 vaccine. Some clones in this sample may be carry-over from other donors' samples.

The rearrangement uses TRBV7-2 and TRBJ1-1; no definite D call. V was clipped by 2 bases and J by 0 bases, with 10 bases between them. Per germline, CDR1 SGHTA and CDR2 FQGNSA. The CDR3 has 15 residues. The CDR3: CASSLSGNMNTEAFF. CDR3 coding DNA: TGTGCCAGCAGCTTATCGGGGAACATGAACACTGAAGCTTTCTTT.

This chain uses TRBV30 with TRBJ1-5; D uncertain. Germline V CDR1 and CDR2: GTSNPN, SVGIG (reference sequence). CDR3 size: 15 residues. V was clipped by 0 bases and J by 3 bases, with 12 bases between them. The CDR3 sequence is CAWSVGGPNNQPQHF. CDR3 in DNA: TGTGCCTGGAGTGTAGGTGGGCCTAACAATCAGCCCCAGCATTTT.

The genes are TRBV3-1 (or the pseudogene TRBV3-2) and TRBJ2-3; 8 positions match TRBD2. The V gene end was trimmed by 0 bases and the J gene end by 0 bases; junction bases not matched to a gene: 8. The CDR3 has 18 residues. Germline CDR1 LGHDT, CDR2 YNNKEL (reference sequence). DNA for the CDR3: TGTGCCAGCAGCCAAGATATTAGAGCGGGGGTTAGCACAGATACGCAGTATTTT. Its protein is CASSQDIRAGVSTDTQYF.

The CDR3: CAISPGQAASGANVLTF. The CDR3 nucleotides are TGTGCCATCAGCCCGGGACAGGCTGCCTCTGGGGCCAACGTCCTGACTTTC. The chain couples TRBV10-3 to TRBJ2-6; 8 bases are shared with TRBD1. The CDR3 totals 17 residues. Germline V gene lookup returns CDR1 ENHRY and CDR2 SYGVKD. J lost 0 bases, V lost 6 bases, and 7 bases had no gene match.

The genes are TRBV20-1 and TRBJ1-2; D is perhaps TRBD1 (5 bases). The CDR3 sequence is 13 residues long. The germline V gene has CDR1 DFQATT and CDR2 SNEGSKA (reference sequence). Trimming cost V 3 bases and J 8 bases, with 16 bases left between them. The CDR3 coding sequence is TGCAGTGCTAGTCTCGGTGGGGCAGGGGGCTACACCTTC. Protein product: CSASLGGAGGYTF.

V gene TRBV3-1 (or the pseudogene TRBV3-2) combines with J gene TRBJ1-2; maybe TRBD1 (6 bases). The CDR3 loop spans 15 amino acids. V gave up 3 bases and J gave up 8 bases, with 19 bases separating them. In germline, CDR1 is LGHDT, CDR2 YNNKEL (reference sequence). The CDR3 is CASSQLTSQGRGYTF. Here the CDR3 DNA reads TGTGCCAGCAGCCAGCTGACCTCCCAGGGGCGAGGCTACACCTTC.

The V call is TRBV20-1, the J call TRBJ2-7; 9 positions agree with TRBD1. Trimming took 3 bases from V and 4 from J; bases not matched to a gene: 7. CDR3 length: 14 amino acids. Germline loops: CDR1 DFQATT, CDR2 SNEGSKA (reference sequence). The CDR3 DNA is TGCAGTGCTAGTCCACAGGGGGCTCTGTACGAGCAGTACTTC. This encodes CSASPQGALYEQYF.

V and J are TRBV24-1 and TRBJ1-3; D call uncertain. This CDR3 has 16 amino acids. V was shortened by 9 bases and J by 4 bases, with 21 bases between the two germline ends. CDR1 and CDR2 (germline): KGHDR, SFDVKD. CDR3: CATAAGARGSGNTIYF. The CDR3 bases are TGTGCCACCGCTGCCGGTGCCCGGGGATCCGGAAACACCATATATTTT.

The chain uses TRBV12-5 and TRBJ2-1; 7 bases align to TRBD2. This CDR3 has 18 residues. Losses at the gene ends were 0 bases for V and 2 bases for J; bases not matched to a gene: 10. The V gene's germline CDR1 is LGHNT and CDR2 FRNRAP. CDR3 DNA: TGTGCTAGTGGTTTGGTACCGGCGTGGGGGGGGACCTACAATGAGCAGTTCTTC. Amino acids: CASGLVPAWGGTYNEQFF. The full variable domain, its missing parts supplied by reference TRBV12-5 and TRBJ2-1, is DARVTQTPRHKVTEMGQEVTMRCQPILGHNTVFWYRQTMMQGLELLAYFRNRAPLDDSGMPKDRFSAEMPDATLATLKIQPSEPRDSAVYFCASGLVPAWGGTYNEQFFGPGTRLTVL.

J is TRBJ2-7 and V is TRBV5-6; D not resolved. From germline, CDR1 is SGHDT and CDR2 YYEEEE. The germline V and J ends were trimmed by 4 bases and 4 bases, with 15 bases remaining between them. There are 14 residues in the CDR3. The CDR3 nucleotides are TGTGCCAGCAGCACGCTCTACAACCCTTACGAGCAGTACGTC. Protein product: CASSTLYNPYEQYV.

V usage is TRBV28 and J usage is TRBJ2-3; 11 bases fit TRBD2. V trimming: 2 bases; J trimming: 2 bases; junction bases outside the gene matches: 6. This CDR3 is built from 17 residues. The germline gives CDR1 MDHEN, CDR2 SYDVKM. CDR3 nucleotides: TGTGCCAGCAGTTTAGGTGTAGCGGGGGGGGCCACAGATACGCAGTATTTT. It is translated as CASSLGVAGGATDTQYF.

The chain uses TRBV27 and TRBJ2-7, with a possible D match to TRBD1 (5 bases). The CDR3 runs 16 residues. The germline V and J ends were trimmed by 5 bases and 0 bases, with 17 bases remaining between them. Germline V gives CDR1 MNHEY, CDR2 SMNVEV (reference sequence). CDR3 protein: CASSLTGYFSSYEQYV. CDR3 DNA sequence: TGTGCCAGCAGTCTAACAGGCTACTTTAGCTCCTACGAGCAGTACGTC.

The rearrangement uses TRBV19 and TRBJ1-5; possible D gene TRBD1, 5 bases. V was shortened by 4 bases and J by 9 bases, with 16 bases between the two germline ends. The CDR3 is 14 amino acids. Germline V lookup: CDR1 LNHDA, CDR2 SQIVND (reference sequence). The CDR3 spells CASSTGPVSPPQHF. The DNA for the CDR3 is TGTGCCAGTAGTACGGGGCCGGTCTCTCCGCCCCAGCATTTT.

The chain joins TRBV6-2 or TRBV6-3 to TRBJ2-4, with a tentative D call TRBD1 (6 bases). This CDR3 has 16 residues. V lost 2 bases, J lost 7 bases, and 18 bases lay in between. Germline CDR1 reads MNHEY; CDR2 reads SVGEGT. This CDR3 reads CASSYGGSGIANIQYF. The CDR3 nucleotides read TGTGCCAGCAGTTACGGGGGCTCCGGAATCGCCAACATTCAGTACTTC.

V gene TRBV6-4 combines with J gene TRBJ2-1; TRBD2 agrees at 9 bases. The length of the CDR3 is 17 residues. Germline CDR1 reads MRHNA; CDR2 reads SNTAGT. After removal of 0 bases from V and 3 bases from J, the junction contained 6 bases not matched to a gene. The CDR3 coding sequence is TGTGCCAGCAGTGACTCGTCGCGGGGGGGCTTCTACAATGAGCAGTTCTTC. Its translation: CASSDSSRGGFYNEQFF.

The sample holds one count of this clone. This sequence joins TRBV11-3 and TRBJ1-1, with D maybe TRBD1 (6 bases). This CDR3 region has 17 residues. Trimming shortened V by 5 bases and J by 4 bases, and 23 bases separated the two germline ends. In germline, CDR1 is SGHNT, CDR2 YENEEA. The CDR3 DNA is TGTGCCAGCAGCCCCCTACAGGGCTGGAACCGGAGCACTGAAGCTTTCTTT. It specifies CASSPLQGWNRSTEAFF.

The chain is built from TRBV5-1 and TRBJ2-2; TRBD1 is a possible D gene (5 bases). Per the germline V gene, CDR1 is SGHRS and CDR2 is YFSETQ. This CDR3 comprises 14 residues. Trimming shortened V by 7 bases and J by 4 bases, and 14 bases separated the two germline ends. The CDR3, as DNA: TGCGCCAGCTTTTCCAGGGTGGGCACCGGGGAGCTGTTTTTT. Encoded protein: CASFSRVGTGELFF. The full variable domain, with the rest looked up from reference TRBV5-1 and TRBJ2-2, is KAGVTQTPRYLIKTRGQQVTLSCSPISGHRSVSWYQQTPGQGLQFLFEYFSETQRNKGNFPGRFSGRQFSNSRSEMNVSTLELGDSALYLCASFSRVGTGELFFGEGSRLTVL.

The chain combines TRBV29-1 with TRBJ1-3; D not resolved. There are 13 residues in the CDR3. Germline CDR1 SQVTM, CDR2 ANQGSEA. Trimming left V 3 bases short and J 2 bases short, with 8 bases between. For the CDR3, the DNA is TGCAGCGTTGATAGCCCTCCTGGAAACACCATATATTTT. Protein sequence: CSVDSPPGNTIYF.

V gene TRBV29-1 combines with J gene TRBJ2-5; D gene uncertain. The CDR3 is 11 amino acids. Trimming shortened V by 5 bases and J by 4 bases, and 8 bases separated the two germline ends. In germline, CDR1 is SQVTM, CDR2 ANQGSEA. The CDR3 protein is CSVNQSETQYF. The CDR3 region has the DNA TGCAGCGTTAATCAGTCAGAGACCCAGTACTTC.

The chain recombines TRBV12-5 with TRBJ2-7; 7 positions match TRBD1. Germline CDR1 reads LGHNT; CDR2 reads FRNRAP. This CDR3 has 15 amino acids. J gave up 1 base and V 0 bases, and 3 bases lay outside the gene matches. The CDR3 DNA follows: TGTGCTAGTGGTTTGGTAAGGGGACAGTCCTACGAGCAGTACGTC. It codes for CASGLVRGQSYEQYV.